This record looks at one TCR beta chain sequence and its context. An end of the junction differs from the germline gene, which may be a read error. Sequencing used immunoSEQ multiplex PCR; TCRdb keeps in-frame clones, though not all of them. The sample has about 59,000 clones; approximately 90% are singletons. This entry is derived from a study of blood T cell repertoires in COVID-19. Whole-study context: Both acute and convalescent COVID-19 samples were obtained from the United States, Italy and Spain.

The CDR3 has 17 residues. Germline values: CDR1 LGHDT, CDR2 YNNKEL (reference sequence). The gene calls are TRBV3-1 (or the pseudogene TRBV3-2) and TRBJ1-5, with no clear D. The source material was peripheral blood. The TCR was taken from a man at least 80 years old with acute or convalescent COVID-19. This chain's CDR3 is CASSQVPGPLEGQPQHF. The CDR3 coding sequence is TGTGCCAGCAGTCAAGTCCCCGGCCCCTTAGAGGGTCAGCCCCAGCATTTT.